This passage covers 6 T cell receptor beta chains from one sample sequenced in a study of blood T cell repertoires in COVID-19. The assay was immunoSEQ multiplex PCR, and TCRdb's table has in-frame clones only and misses some. The table includes about 76,000 clones, about 81% detected once. Sequenced input: peripheral blood. The receptor source for this set is a human donor in a cohort sampled during active COVID-19.

The CDR3 is CASSPLSTNEKLFF. CDR3 in DNA: TGTGCCAGCTCACCCCTTTCAACTAATGAAAAACTGTTTTTT. The chain links TRBV18 to TRBJ1-4; D unresolved. Germline CDR1 is KGHSH and CDR2 is LQKENI. This CDR3 spans 14 amino acids. Trimming stripped 3 bases from V and 0 bases from J, with 5 bases between.

This clone was seen once. The J gene is TRBJ2-7, the V gene TRBV19; 8 bases agree with TRBD1. This CDR3 is 15 amino acids long. Looked up from germline, CDR1 is LNHDA and CDR2 is SQIVND (reference sequence). V dropped 5 bases and J dropped 3; count of bases not matched to a gene: 9. DNA of the CDR3: TGTGCCAGTAGTCTCCTACCGGGACAGGTCTACGAGCAGTACTTC. It translates to CASSLLPGQVYEQYF.

The chain links TRBV6-5 to TRBJ1-1; D call uncertain. The germline V and J ends were trimmed by 4 bases and 5 bases, with 5 bases remaining between them. The CDR3 extends over 11 amino acids. CDR1 and CDR2 from the germline V gene are MNHEY and SVGAGI. In nucleotides, the CDR3 is TGTGCCAGCAGTTCCCTGACTGAAGCTTTCTTT. Protein sequence: CASSSLTEAFF.

The chain couples TRBV7-9 to TRBJ2-3; tentative D call: TRBD2 (5 bases). Trimming shortened V by 5 bases and J by 6 bases, and 18 bases separated the two germline ends. The CDR3 runs 15 residues. Per germline, CDR1 SEHNR and CDR2 FQNEAQ (reference sequence). The CDR3 is CASSPTAARGDTQYF. The CDR3 coding sequence is TGTGCCAGCAGCCCTACAGCGGCTAGAGGGGATACGCAGTATTTT.

The V gene is TRBV7-9, the J gene TRBJ2-2; D might be TRBD2 (5 bases). This CDR3 is built from 15 residues. CDR1 SEHNR and CDR2 FQNEAQ come from the germline V gene (reference sequence). The V end was cut by 6 bases, the J end by 1 base, with 12 bases between. CDR3 sequence reads: CASRPSAGNTGELFF. For the CDR3, the DNA is TGTGCCAGCAGGCCCTCGGCGGGGAACACCGGGGAGCTGTTTTTT.

The chain has TRBV5-1 and TRBJ1-1; 7 bases map to TRBD1. The CDR3 covers 16 residues. J was trimmed by 5 bases and V by 0 bases; bases with no gene match: 10. CDR1 SGHRS and CDR2 YFSETQ come from the germline V gene. The CDR3 here is CASSLVTGEVGTEAFF. In DNA, the CDR3 is TGCGCCAGCAGCTTGGTAACAGGGGAGGTAGGAACTGAAGCTTTCTTT.